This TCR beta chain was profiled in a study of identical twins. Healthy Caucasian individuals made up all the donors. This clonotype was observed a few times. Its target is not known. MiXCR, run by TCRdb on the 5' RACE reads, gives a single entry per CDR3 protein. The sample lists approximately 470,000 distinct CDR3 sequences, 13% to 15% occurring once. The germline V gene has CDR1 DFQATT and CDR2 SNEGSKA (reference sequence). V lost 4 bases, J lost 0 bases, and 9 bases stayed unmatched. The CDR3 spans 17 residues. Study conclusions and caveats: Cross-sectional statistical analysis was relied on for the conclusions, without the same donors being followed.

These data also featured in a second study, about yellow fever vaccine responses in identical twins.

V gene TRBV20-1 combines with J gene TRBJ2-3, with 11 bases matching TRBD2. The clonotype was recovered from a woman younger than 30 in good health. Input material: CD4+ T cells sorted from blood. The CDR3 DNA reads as TGCAGTGCTACTTCTAGCGGGGGGTCGGTTAGCACAGATACGCAGTATTTT. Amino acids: CSATSSGGSVSTDTQYF.